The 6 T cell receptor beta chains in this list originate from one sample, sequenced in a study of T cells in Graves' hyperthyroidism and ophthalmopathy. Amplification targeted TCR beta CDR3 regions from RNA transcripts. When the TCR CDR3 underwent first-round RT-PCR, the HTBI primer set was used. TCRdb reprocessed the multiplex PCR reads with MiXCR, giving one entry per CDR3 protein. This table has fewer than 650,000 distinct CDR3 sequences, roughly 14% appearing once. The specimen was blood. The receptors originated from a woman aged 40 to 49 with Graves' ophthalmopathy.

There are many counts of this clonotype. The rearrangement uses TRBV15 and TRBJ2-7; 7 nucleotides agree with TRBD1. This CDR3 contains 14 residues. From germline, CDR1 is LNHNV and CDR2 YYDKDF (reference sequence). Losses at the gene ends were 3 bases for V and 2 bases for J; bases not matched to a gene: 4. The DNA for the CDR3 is TGTGCCACCAGCAGCGGACAGGACCCCTACGAGCAGTACTTC. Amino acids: CATSSGQDPYEQYF.

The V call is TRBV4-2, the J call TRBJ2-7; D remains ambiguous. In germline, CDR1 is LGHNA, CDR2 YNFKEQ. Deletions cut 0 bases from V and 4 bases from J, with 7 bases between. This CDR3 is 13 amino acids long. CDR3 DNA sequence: TGTGCCAGCAGCCAAGACCCAATGTACGAGCAGTACTTC. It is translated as CASSQDPMYEQYF.

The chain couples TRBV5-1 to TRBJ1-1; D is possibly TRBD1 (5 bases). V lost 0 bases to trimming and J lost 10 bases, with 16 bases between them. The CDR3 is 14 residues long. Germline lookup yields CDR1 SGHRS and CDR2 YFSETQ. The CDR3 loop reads CASSLGQPTRVAFF. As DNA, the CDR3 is TGCGCCAGCAGCTTGGGACAGCCTACGAGAGTAGCTTTCTTT. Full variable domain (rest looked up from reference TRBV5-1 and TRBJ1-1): KAGVTQTPRYLIKTRGQQVTLSCSPISGHRSVSWYQQTPGQGLQFLFEYFSETQRNKGNFPGRFSGRQFSNSRSEMNVSTLELGDSALYLCASSLGQPTRVAFFGQGTRLTVV.

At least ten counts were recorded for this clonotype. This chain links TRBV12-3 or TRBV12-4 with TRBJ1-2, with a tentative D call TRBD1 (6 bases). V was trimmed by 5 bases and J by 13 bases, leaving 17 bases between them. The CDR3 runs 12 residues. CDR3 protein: CASSPRDKEVTF. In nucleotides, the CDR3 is TGTGCCAGCAGTCCAAGGGACAAAGAAGTCACCTTC.

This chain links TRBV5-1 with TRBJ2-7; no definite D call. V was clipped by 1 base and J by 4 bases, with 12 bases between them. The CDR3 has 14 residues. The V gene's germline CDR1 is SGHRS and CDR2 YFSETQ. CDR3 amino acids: CASSLRQTQYEQYF. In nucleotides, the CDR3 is TGCGCCAGCAGCTTGAGGCAGACCCAATACGAGCAGTACTTC.

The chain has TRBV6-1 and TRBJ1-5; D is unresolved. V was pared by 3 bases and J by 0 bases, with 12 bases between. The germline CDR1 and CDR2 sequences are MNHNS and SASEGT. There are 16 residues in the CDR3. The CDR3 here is CASSDRSGISNQPQHF. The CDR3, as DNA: TGTGCCAGCAGTGATAGGAGCGGAATTAGCAATCAGCCCCAGCATTTT.